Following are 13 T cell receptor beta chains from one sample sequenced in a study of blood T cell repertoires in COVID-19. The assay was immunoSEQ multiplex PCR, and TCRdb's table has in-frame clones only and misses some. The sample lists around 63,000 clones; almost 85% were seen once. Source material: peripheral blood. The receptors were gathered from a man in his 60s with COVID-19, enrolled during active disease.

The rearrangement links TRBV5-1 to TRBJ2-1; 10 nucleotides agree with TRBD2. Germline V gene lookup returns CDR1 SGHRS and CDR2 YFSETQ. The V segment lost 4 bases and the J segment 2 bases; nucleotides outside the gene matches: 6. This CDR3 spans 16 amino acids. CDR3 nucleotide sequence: TGCGCCAGCAGCCCTAGCGGGAGACGAACCTACAATGAGCAGTTCTTC. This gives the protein CASSPSGRRTYNEQFF.

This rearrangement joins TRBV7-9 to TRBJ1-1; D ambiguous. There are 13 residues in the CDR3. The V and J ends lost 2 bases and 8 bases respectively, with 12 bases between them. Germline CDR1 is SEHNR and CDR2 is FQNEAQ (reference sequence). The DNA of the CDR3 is TGTGCCAGCAGCTTAAGTAGGACGGGAGAAGCTTTCTTT. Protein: CASSLSRTGEAFF. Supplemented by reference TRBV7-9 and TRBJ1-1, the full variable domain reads DTGVSQNPRHKITKRGQNVTFRCDPISEHNRLYWYRQTLGQGPEFLTYFQNEAQLEKSRLLSDRFSAERPKGSFSTLEIQRTEQGDSAMYLCASSLSRTGEAFFGQGTRLTVV.

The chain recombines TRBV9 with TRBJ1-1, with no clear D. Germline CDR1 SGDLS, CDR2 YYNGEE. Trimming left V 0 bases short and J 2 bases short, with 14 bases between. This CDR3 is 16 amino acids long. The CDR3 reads CASSVASTVTNTEAFF. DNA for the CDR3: TGTGCCAGCAGCGTAGCTAGCACAGTTACTAACACTGAAGCTTTCTTT. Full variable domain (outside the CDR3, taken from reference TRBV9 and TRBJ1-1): DSGVTQTPKHLITATGQRVTLRCSPRSGDLSVYWYQQSLDQGLQFLIQYYNGEERAKGNILERFSAQQFPDLHSELNLSSLELGDSALYFCASSVASTVTNTEAFFGQGTRLTVV.

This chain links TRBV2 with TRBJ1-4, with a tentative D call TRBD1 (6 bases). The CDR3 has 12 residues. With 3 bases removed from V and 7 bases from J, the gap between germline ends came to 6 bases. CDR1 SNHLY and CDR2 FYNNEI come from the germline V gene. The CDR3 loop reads CASSEDSEKLFF. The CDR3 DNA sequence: TGTGCCAGCAGTGAGGACAGTGAAAAACTGTTTTTT.

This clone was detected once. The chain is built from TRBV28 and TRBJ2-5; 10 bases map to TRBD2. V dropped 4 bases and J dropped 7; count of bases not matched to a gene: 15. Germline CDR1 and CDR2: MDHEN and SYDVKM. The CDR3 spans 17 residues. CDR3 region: CASSSPSGTSDSGTQYF. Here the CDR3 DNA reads TGTGCCAGCAGTTCACCTTCCGGGACTAGCGACTCCGGGACCCAGTACTTC.

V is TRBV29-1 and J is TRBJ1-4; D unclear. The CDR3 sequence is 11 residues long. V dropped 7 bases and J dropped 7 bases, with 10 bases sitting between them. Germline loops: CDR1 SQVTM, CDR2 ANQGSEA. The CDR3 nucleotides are TGCAGCGCCGTCTTCGTTGAAAAACTGTTTTTT. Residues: CSAVFVEKLFF.

This CDR3 is CARKTYRTSGTYEQYF. In DNA, the CDR3 is TGTGCCAGGAAGACTTATAGGACTAGCGGGACCTACGAGCAGTACTTC. V usage is TRBV7-6 and J usage is TRBJ2-7; 12 bases are shared with TRBD2. The V and J ends lost 9 bases and 2 bases, in that order; junction bases with no gene match: 11. In germline, CDR1 is SGHVS, CDR2 FNYEAQ. The CDR3 runs 16 residues.

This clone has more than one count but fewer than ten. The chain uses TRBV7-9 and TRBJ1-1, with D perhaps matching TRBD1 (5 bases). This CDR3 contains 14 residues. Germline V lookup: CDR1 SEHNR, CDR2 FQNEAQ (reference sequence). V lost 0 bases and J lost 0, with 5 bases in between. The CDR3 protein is CASSLAGVNTEAFF. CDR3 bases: TGTGCCAGCAGCTTAGCAGGGGTGAACACTGAAGCTTTCTTT.

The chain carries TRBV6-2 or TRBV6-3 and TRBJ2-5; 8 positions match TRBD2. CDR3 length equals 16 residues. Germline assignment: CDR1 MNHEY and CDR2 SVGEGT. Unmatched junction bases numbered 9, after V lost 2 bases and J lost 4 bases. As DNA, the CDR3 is TGTGCCAGCAGTTACGGCCGGAGGGCGGGGGGAGAGACCCAGTACTTC. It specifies CASSYGRRAGGETQYF.

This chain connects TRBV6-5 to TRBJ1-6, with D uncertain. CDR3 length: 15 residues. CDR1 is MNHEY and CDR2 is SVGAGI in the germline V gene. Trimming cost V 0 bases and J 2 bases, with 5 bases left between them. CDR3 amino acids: CASSYSAAYNSPLHF. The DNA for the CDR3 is TGTGCCAGCAGTTACTCGGCAGCCTATAATTCACCCCTCCACTTT.

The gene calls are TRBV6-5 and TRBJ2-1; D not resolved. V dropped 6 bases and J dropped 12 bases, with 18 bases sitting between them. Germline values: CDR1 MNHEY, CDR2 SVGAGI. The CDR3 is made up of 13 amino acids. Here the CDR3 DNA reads TGTGCCAGCAGCCCAGATTCGGGTCAAGGGCAGTTCTTC. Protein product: CASSPDSGQGQFF.

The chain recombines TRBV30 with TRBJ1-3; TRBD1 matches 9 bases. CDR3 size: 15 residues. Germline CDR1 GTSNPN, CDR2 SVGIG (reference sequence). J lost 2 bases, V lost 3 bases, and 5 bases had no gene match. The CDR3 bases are TGTGCCTGGAGAGGACAGGGGCGTGCTGGAAACACCATATATTTT. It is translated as CAWRGQGRAGNTIYF.

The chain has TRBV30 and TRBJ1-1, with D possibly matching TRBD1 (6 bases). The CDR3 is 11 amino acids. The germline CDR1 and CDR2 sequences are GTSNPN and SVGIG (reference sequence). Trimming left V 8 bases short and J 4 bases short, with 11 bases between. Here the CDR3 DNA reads TGTGCCATACAGGGCGGCACTGAAGCTTTCTTT. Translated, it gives CAIQGGTEAFF.